The clone carrying this T cell receptor (beta chain) was seen only a few times. Its antigen is not known. This entry is derived from a study of blood T cells in healthy people across ages. Whole-study findings and limits: Both naive CD4+ cell counts and diversity were greater in long-lived donors than in aged donors. Changes seen in expanded clonotypes were possibly confounded by donor CMV status left unknown.

The use of a sample-barcoded 5' primer and a J-beta primer mix characterized a second PCR of 7 to 11 cycles. TCRdb reprocessed the 5' RACE reads via MiXCR and lists one record per CDR3 protein. The profile shows about 1.4 million distinct CDR3 sequences, approximately 60% of them singletons. Deletions cut 5 bases from V and 5 bases from J, with 15 bases between. This CDR3 contains 13 residues. Germline values: CDR1 DFQATT, CDR2 SNEGSKA (reference sequence). This receptor was obtained from a man between 18 and 29 years old in good health. The source material was blood. The chain couples TRBV20-1 to TRBJ1-2; weak D call: TRBD1 (6 bases). This CDR3 is CSALDGQPYGYTF. CDR3 sequence (DNA): TGCAGTGCTCTTGACGGACAGCCGTATGGCTACACCTTC.